This entry lists 21 T cell receptor beta chains sequenced from one sample in a study of blood T cell repertoires in COVID-19. The table came from immunoSEQ multiplex PCR; TCRdb's copy has only in-frame clones and leaves some out. The sample lists 300,000 to 400,000 clones, around 92% seen once, with around 3% in the top ten. Specimen: peripheral blood. Every receptor here comes from a woman in her thirties with COVID-19, enrolled during active disease.

A single count supports this clone. The chain couples TRBV4-3 to TRBJ1-3; D gene ambiguous. Germline values: CDR1 LGHNA, CDR2 YSLEER. The V gene lost 4 bases and the J gene lost 0 bases, with 7 bases spanning the gap. The CDR3 extends over 14 amino acids. The CDR3 DNA follows: TGCGCCAGCAGCCTGTTCGTCTCTGGAAACACCATATATTTT. This gives the protein CASSLFVSGNTIYF.

Here the CDR3 reads CASRPGQGWLETQYF. The CDR3 DNA reads as TGTGCCAGTAGACCAGGACAGGGGTGGTTAGAGACCCAGTACTTC. V and J are TRBV19 and TRBJ2-5; 9 positions match TRBD1. V shed 6 bases, J shed 4 bases, and the junction held 9 bases outside the gene matches. The CDR3 has 15 amino acids. Germline CDR1 reads LNHDA; CDR2 reads SQIVND (reference sequence). Looking up the rest from reference TRBV19 and TRBJ2-5 gives the full variable domain: DGGITQSPKYLFRKEGQNVTLSCEQNLNHDAMYWYRQDPGQGLRLIYYSQIVNDFQKGDIAEGYSVSREKKESFPLTVTSAQKNPTAFYLCASRPGQGWLETQYFGPGTRLLVL.

For the CDR3, the DNA is TGTGCCAGCAGCTTAAGACAGGGCCGCACAGATACGCAGTATTTT. Translating it yields CASSLRQGRTDTQYF. The chain has TRBV5-5 and TRBJ2-3, with 7 bases aligning to TRBD1. The CDR3 has 15 amino acids. Germline-derived CDR1 and CDR2 are SGHKS and YYEKEE (reference sequence). J was trimmed by 1 base and V by 2 bases; bases with no gene match: 4.

The chain employs TRBV6-5 and TRBJ1-6, with TRBD1 identical over 8 bases. The trim removed 7 bases at V and 14 bases at J, leaving 7 bases unmatched. CDR1 is MNHEY and CDR2 is SVGAGI in the germline V gene. This CDR3 region has 12 residues. The CDR3 region has the DNA TGTGCCAGCACCCGAACAGGGGGATCCCTCCACTTT. The encoded protein is CASTRTGGSLHF.

The rearrangement uses TRBV10-3 and TRBJ2-3, with 10 bases that match TRBD2. The V gene end was trimmed by 5 bases and the J gene end by 0 bases; junction bases not matched to a gene: 2. The V gene's germline CDR1 is ENHRY and CDR2 SYGVKD. The CDR3 covers 15 residues. CDR3 sequence: CAISQLAGSTDTQYF. The CDR3 nucleotides read TGTGCCATCAGTCAACTAGCGGGGAGCACAGATACGCAGTATTTT.

The rearrangement uses TRBV5-4 and TRBJ1-5; 9 nucleotides line up with TRBD1. This CDR3 contains 15 residues. The germline CDR1 and CDR2 sequences are SGHNT and YYREEE (reference sequence). After removal of 0 bases from V and 2 bases from J, the junction contained 0 bases not matched to a gene. CDR3 DNA: TGTGCCAGCAGCTTGGGGACAGGGGGCAATCAGCCCCAGCATTTT. Its translation is CASSLGTGGNQPQHF.

This clone was seen only once. The genes are TRBV29-1 and TRBJ1-2; the match to TRBD1 covers 10 bases. Germline V CDR1 and CDR2: SQVTM, ANQGSEA. The length of the CDR3 is 13 residues. V lost 6 bases to trimming and J lost 8 bases; unmatched junction nucleotides: 9. CDR3 nucleotide sequence: TGCAGCGTAGCGGGACAGGGGCTAAGAGGCTACACCTTC. Protein product: CSVAGQGLRGYTF.

The chain links TRBV18 to TRBJ1-6; D not certain. Trimming took off 3 bases at V and 7 bases at J, with 13 bases between the two ends. CDR1 and CDR2 from the germline V gene are KGHSH and LQKENI. CDR3 length: 15 amino acids. CDR3 in DNA: TGTGCCAGCTCACCGTTTAAGGACTCGAATTCACCCCTCCACTTT. Translating gives CASSPFKDSNSPLHF.

CDR3 amino acids: CSVGLRDRDYTEAFF. The CDR3 DNA reads as TGCAGCGTTGGGCTAAGAGACAGGGACTACACTGAAGCTTTCTTT. The chain has TRBV29-1 and TRBJ1-1; TRBD1 matches at 7 bases. The junction had 11 bases not matched to a gene; V was cut back by 4 bases and J by 3 bases. CDR3 length equals 15 residues. Germline V lookup: CDR1 SQVTM, CDR2 ANQGSEA.

The chain employs TRBV21-1 and TRBJ2-1; the D segment call TRBD2 is taken from the table without a DNA check. TRBV21-1 is reported as a pseudogene. The CDR3 totals 16 residues. The CDR3 is CASSSRTPPPTNEQFF. The CDR3 DNA sequence: TGTGCCAGCAGCAGCAGGACTCCCCCTCCCACCAATGAGCAGTTCTTC.

The rearrangement uses TRBV5-6 and TRBJ2-5; D assignment may be TRBD1 or TRBD2 (5 bases each). The V gene lost 4 bases and the J gene lost 5 bases, with 9 bases spanning the gap. In germline, CDR1 is SGHDT, CDR2 YYEEEE. This CDR3 has 12 residues. CDR3 nucleotide sequence: TGTGCCAGCAGCCTGGGGGAGGAGACCCAGTACTTC. Translated, it gives CASSLGEETQYF.

The V call is TRBV28, the J call TRBJ2-3; 8 bases fit TRBD1. Germline assignment: CDR1 MDHEN and CDR2 SYDVKM. The J segment lost 3 bases and the V segment lost 4 bases, leaving 3 bases of the junction unmatched. There are 14 residues in the CDR3. CDR3: CASSSDRGTDTQYF. The CDR3, as DNA: TGTGCCAGCAGTTCAGACAGGGGTACAGATACGCAGTATTTT.

This chain joins TRBV5-5 and TRBJ2-1; D may be TRBD2 (7 bases). Germline values: CDR1 SGHKS, CDR2 YYEKEE (reference sequence). Trimming removed 3 bases from V and 10 bases from J, with 20 bases in between. This CDR3 region has 15 residues. The CDR3 region is CASSSRGAPAGEQFF. The CDR3 nucleotides read TGTGCCAGCAGCTCTCGGGGGGCCCCCGCGGGGGAGCAGTTCTTC.

This chain joins TRBV11-2 and TRBJ1-6; 7 nucleotides line up with TRBD1. The germline V gene encodes CDR1 SGHAT and CDR2 FQNNGV. V was pared by 7 bases and J by 10 bases, with 10 bases of the junction left unmatched. The CDR3 has 14 amino acids. The CDR3 protein is CASTPTGTGSPLHF. DNA of the CDR3: TGTGCCAGCACCCCGACAGGGACCGGGTCACCCCTCCACTTT.

V and J are TRBV12-3 or TRBV12-4 and TRBJ2-7; 7 bases are shared with TRBD1. Trimming cost V 4 bases and J 2 bases; bases outside gene matches: 2. The CDR3 sequence is 13 residues long. DNA for the CDR3: TGTGCCAGCAGTTCGACAGGGCCCTACGAGCAGTACTTC. It translates to CASSSTGPYEQYF.

The chain joins TRBV6-1 to TRBJ1-2, with 8 positions matching TRBD1. The CDR3 is 16 amino acids. The germline gives CDR1 MNHNS, CDR2 SASEGT. J gave up 4 bases and V 1 base, and 8 bases lay outside the gene matches. The CDR3 DNA reads TGTGCCAGCAGTGAAGTCGGGACAGGCCGGGGCTATGGCTACACCTTC. As protein: CASSEVGTGRGYGYTF.

The gene calls are TRBV11-2 and TRBJ2-4, with TRBD2 matching 7 bases. The CDR3 extends over 17 amino acids. Germline trimming cut 1 base from V and 1 base from J; bases unmatched to any gene: 7. Germline CDR1 SGHAT, CDR2 FQNNGV. The DNA for the CDR3 is TGTGCCAGCAGCTTAGTTCGGGGGAGGGTGGCCAAAAACATTCAGTACTTC. Protein product: CASSLVRGRVAKNIQYF.

The genes are TRBV5-6 and TRBJ1-5, with 7 bases lining up with TRBD1. The germline V gene has CDR1 SGHDT and CDR2 YYEEEE. J lost 0 bases, V lost 2 bases, and 8 bases had no gene match. The CDR3 is 17 residues long. CDR3 loop: CASSFLKQGFSNQPQHF. The CDR3 DNA reads TGTGCCAGCAGCTTCCTGAAACAGGGGTTTAGCAATCAGCCCCAGCATTTT.

This chain connects TRBV7-6 to TRBJ1-2; tentatively, D is TRBD1 (6 bases). This CDR3 is built from 13 residues. V dropped 1 base and J dropped 7 bases, with 10 bases sitting between them. CDR1 is SGHVS, CDR2 FNYEAQ, per germline. The CDR3 sequence is CASSLDRVGGYTF. Here the CDR3 DNA reads TGTGCCAGCAGCTTAGACAGGGTGGGTGGCTACACCTTC.

CDR3 protein: CASSLLTDRNEKLFF. The CDR3 DNA sequence: TGTGCCAGCAGCTTGCTCACTGACAGGAATGAAAAACTGTTTTTT. J is TRBJ1-4 and V is TRBV5-5; possibly TRBD1 for D (6 bases). Per the germline V gene, CDR1 is SGHKS and CDR2 is YYEKEE (reference sequence). The CDR3 contains 15 residues. V was clipped by 1 base and J by 5 bases, with 12 bases between them.

As regards this clone: Other DNA sequences in this sample translate to the same CDR3. This sequence joins TRBV28 and TRBJ1-5; D call uncertain. The CDR3 is 13 residues long. Trimming took off 3 bases at V and 0 bases at J, with 3 bases between the two ends. Germline V CDR1 and CDR2: MDHEN, SYDVKM. CDR3 bases: TGTGCCAGCAGTTTTAATAGCAATCAGCCCCAGCATTTT. It codes for CASSFNSNQPQHF.